These 2 T cell receptor beta chains came from one sample sequenced in a study of T cell clonality in common variable immunodeficiency. General study points: In common variable immunodeficiency, TCR beta chains reportedly carried fewer deletions and N-nucleotide insertions.

The data were produced by immunoSEQ multiplex PCR, yet TCRdb's version contains in-frame clones alone and is incomplete. This sample carries 15,000 to 25,000 clones and no singletons, and approximately 2.5% goes to the top ten. Their target antigens are unknown. The source material was peripheral blood mononuclear cells. All receptors derive from a human donor with common variable immunodeficiency.

The CDR3 loop reads CASSPFRDRNEKLFF. The covered CDR3 bases are TGTGCCAGCTCACCATTTCGGGACAGGAATGAAAAA. This chain links TRBV18 with TRBJ1-4; 8 bases are shared with TRBD1. The missing CDR3 end, 3 residues past where the read stops, is filled in from the germline J gene. V lost 2 bases, J lost 5 bases, and 4 bases stayed unmatched. The CDR3 has 15 amino acids. Germline loops: CDR1 KGHSH, CDR2 LQKENI. Based on the CDR3 plus reference TRBV18 and TRBJ1-4, the full variable domain is NAGVMQNPRHLVRRRGQEARLRCSPMKGHSHVYWYRQLPEEGLKFMVYLQKENIIDESGMPKERFSAEFPKEGPSILRIQQVVRGDSAAYFCASSPFRDRNEKLFFGSGTQLSVL.

This clone has more than one count but fewer than ten. Read data end 3 residues before the CDR3 end; the end is taken from the germline J gene. The chain recombines TRBV7-3 with TRBJ2-2; 8 bases agree with TRBD1. The CDR3 is made up of 15 amino acids. V lost 0 bases and J lost 6; bases outside the gene matches: 3. From germline, CDR1 is SGHTA and CDR2 FQGTGA. This CDR3 reads CASSLTRGQSGELFF. The DNA read from the CDR3 is TGTGCCAGCAGCTTAACCAGGGGGCAGTCCGGGGAG.